This T cell receptor beta chain was observed in a study of CD8 T cells in ankylosing spondylitis. Study-level points and caveats: Reports say disease-linked clones showed up significantly more in matched ankylosing spondylitis synovial fluid. Earlier literature documents some of the motif variants in reactive arthritis synovial fluid and blood. A motif of eight highly homologous TCR beta variants was seen as apparently characteristic of ankylosing spondylitis blood.

Molecular-barcoded quantitative 5'-RACE produced these TCR beta libraries. TCRdb reprocessed the 5' RACE reads via MiXCR and lists one record per CDR3 protein. The sample lists about 400,000 distinct CDR3 sequences, about a fifth occurring once. The CDR3 consists of 14 residues. This clonotype was seen a handful of times. Its specificity is not known. Sequencing used blood, either unsorted or a sorted T cell fraction (not recorded which). This sequence was found in a male donor with ankylosing spondylitis. This chain joins TRBV21-1 and TRBJ1-1. TRBV21-1 is given as a pseudogene. CDR3 DNA: TGTGCCAGCAGTCAGCTATGGCGATACACTGAAGCTTTCTTT. It translates to CASSQLWRYTEAFF.